The 11 T cell receptor beta chains presented below share a single source sample, sequenced in a study of CD8+CD57+ T cells in acquired aplastic anemia. By flow cytometry, patients selected for sequencing had shown an expansion of CD8+CD57+ cells. Genomic DNA served as template for TCR beta VDJ and CDR3 profiling. TCRdb ran MiXCR on the reads and lists one entry per CDR3 protein. This sample yields about 240,000 distinct CDR3 sequences, of which approximately 45% are seen a single time; 6.5% to 10% belongs to the top ten. The material sequenced was sorted CD4+, CD8+, or CD8+CD57+ T cells (not recorded which) from PBMCs. The receptors were sampled from a human donor with aplastic anemia.

The chain couples TRBV28 to TRBJ2-7, with D uncertain. The germline V gene has CDR1 MDHEN and CDR2 SYDVKM. Trimming took off 5 bases at V and 0 bases at J, with 8 bases between the two ends. The CDR3 is 13 residues long. For the CDR3, the DNA is TGTGCCAGCAGTCAGAAGGTCTCCTACGAGCAGTACTTC. Amino acid sequence: CASSQKVSYEQYF.

The chain links TRBV29-1 to TRBJ1-1, with a possible D match to TRBD1 (6 bases). V lost 3 bases to trimming and J lost 2 bases, with 13 bases between them. Germline CDR1 reads SQVTM; CDR2 reads ANQGSEA. The CDR3 spans 14 residues. This CDR3 reads CSVERGKSNTEAFF. CDR3 nucleotides: TGCAGCGTTGAGAGGGGGAAGAGTAACACTGAAGCTTTCTTT.

The J gene is TRBJ1-1, the V gene TRBV5-1, with D tentatively TRBD1 (5 bases). Germline assignment: CDR1 SGHRS and CDR2 YFSETQ. Deletions cut 4 bases from V and 1 base from J, with 11 bases between. The length of the CDR3 is 14 residues. This CDR3 is CASSQERGNTEAFF. Here the CDR3 DNA reads TGCGCCAGCAGCCAAGAAAGGGGGAACACTGAAGCTTTCTTT.

The V call is TRBV6-6, the J call TRBJ1-2, with 10 bases matching TRBD1. Germline trimming cut 3 bases from V and 5 bases from J; bases unmatched to any gene: 3. There are 14 residues in the CDR3. Germline CDR1 is MNHNY and CDR2 is SVGAGI (reference sequence). CDR3 amino acids: CASSYGTGEYGYTF. DNA of the CDR3: TGTGCCAGCAGTTATGGGACAGGGGAATATGGCTACACCTTC.

V usage is TRBV28 and J usage is TRBJ1-1; D unclear. Trimming removed 6 bases from V and 4 bases from J, with 12 bases in between. CDR1 is MDHEN and CDR2 is SYDVKM in the germline V gene. The CDR3 loop spans 13 amino acids. In nucleotides, the CDR3 is TGTGCCAGCAGCTACAATGCTTTCACTGAAGCTTTCTTT. It codes for CASSYNAFTEAFF. The variable domain in full, completed from reference TRBV28 and TRBJ1-1, reads DVKVTQSSRYLVKRTGEKVFLECVQDMDHENMFWYRQDPGLGLRLIYFSYDVKMKEKGDIPEGYSVSREKKERFSLILESASTNQTSMYLCASSYNAFTEAFFGQGTRLTVV.

In this sample, this clonotype turned up a few times. This chain uses TRBV24-1 with TRBJ2-5; the D gene is possibly TRBD2 (5 bases). V lost 5 bases to trimming and J lost 7 bases, with 16 bases between them. Germline CDR1 and CDR2: KGHDR and SFDVKD. This CDR3 spans 14 amino acids. The DNA for the CDR3 is TGTGCCACCAGTGGTTCGGACTTTTCAGTGACCCAGTACTTC. This codes for CATSGSDFSVTQYF.

The J gene is TRBJ2-1, the V gene TRBV7-2; the D is unclear. V was trimmed by 5 bases and J by 13 bases, leaving 24 bases between them. The CDR3 contains 15 residues. The germline gives CDR1 SGHTA, CDR2 FQGNSA. In DNA form, the CDR3 reads TGTGCCAGCAGCAGCACCTTTCGGGCAACCAGAATTCAGTTCTTC. Translating it yields CASSSTFRATRIQFF.

In its sample, this clonotype was seen a few times. It may be a read error: a sequence one base away is much more abundant. The rearrangement links TRBV20-1 to TRBJ1-1; D is perhaps TRBD1 (6 bases). Germline assignment: CDR1 DFQATT and CDR2 SNEGSKA (reference sequence). V shed 1 base and J shed 2 bases, with 14 bases lying between them. The CDR3 spans 15 residues. DNA of the CDR3: TGCAGTGCTAGAGCTTACTTGGGACACAACACTGAAGCTTTCTTT. As protein: CSARAYLGHNTEAFF.

Concerning this clonotype itself: It may be a read error: a sequence one base away is much more abundant. The V call is TRBV11-2, the J call TRBJ1-1, with 8 bases fitting TRBD1. The germline V gene encodes CDR1 SGHAT and CDR2 FQNNGV. The CDR3 runs 16 residues. The CDR3 protein is CASSQAYRQGNTETFF. The CDR3 nucleotides read TGCGCCAGCAGCCAAGCCTATCGACAGGGGAACACTGAAACTTTCTTT. The full variable domain, its missing parts supplied by reference TRBV11-2 and TRBJ1-1, is EAGVAQSPRYKIIEKRQSVAFWCNPISGHATLYWYQQILGQGPKLLIQFQNNGVVDDSQLPKDRFSAERLKGVDSTLKIQPAKLEDSAVYLCASSQAYRQGNTETFFGQGTRLTVV.

About this clonotype: This clone may be a read error of a much larger clone one base away. J is TRBJ2-7 and V is TRBV7-9; tentative D call: TRBD1 (7 bases). CDR1 is SEHNR and CDR2 is FQNEAQ in the germline V gene (reference sequence). The CDR3 runs 14 residues. The chain's CDR3 is CASSHRGLSYAQYF. CDR3 bases: TGTGCCAGCAGCCACAGGGGACTCTCCTACGCGCAGTACTTC.

This clonotype was observed many times. The V call is TRBV6-5, the J call TRBJ2-5; 10 positions agree with TRBD1. CDR1 is MNHEY and CDR2 is SVGAGI in the germline V gene. The CDR3 has 19 residues. The trim removed 6 bases at V and 4 bases at J, leaving 20 bases unmatched. The CDR3 loop reads CASSPQAHTETGGGETQYF. As DNA, the CDR3 is TGTGCCAGCAGCCCACAAGCGCATACCGAGACAGGGGGCGGAGAGACCCAGTACTTC.